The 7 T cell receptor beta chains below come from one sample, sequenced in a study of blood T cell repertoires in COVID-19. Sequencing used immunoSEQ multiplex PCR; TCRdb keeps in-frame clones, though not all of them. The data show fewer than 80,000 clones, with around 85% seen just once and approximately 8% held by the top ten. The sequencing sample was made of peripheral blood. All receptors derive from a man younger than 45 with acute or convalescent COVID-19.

This CDR3 reads CASSPTLAGGLNEQFF. CDR3 DNA sequence: TGTGCCAGCTCACCTACACTAGCGGGAGGACTCAATGAGCAGTTCTTC. The V and J genes are TRBV18 and TRBJ2-1; 12 bases agree with TRBD2. The J segment lost 6 bases and the V segment lost 3 bases, leaving 6 bases of the junction unmatched. Germline V CDR1 and CDR2: KGHSH, LQKENI. This CDR3 has 16 amino acids.

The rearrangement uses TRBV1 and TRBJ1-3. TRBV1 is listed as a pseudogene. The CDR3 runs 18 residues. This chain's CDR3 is CTSSHRPGKTQSGNTIYF. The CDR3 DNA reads TGCACCAGCAGCCATCGACCGGGGAAAACTCAATCTGGAAACACCATATATTTT.

The CDR3 DNA follows: TGTGCCATCAGTGCGCCGGGACTTAACAATGAGCAGTTCTTC. Translation gives CAISAPGLNNEQFF. The rearrangement uses TRBV10-3 and TRBJ2-1; D is possibly TRBD2 (6 bases). Trimming pared 4 bases from V and 5 bases from J, leaving 12 bases between. The CDR3 is 14 amino acids. Germline CDR1 and CDR2: ENHRY and SYGVKD.

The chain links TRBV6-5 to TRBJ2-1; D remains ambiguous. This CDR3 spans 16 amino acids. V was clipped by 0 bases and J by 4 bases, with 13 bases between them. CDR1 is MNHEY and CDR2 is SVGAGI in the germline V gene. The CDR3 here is CASSYSRPQSYNEQFF. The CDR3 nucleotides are TGTGCCAGCAGTTACTCCCGCCCCCAGTCGTACAATGAGCAGTTCTTC.

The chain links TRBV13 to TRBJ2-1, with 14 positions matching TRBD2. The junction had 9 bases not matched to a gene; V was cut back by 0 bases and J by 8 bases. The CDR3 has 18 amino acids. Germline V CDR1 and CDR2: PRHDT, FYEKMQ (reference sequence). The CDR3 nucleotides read TGTGCCAGCAGCTTAGGCCTAGGGACTAGCGGGAGAAGCGATGAGCAGTTCTTC. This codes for CASSLGLGTSGRSDEQFF. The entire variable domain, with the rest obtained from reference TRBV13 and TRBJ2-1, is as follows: AAGVIQSPRHLIKEKRETATLKCYPIPRHDTVYWYQQGPGQDPQFLISFYEKMQSDKGSIPDRFSAQQFSDYHSELNMSSLELGDSALYFCASSLGLGTSGRSDEQFFGPGTRLTVL.

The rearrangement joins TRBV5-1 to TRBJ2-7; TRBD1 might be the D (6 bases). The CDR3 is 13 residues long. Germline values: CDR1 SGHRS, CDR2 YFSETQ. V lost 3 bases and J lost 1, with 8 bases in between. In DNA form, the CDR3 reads TGCGCCAGCAGCTACAGGGAATCCTACGAGCAGTACTTC. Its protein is CASSYRESYEQYF. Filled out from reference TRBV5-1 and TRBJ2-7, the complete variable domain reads KAGVTQTPRYLIKTRGQQVTLSCSPISGHRSVSWYQQTPGQGLQFLFEYFSETQRNKGNFPGRFSGRQFSNSRSEMNVSTLELGDSALYLCASSYRESYEQYFGPGTRLTVT.

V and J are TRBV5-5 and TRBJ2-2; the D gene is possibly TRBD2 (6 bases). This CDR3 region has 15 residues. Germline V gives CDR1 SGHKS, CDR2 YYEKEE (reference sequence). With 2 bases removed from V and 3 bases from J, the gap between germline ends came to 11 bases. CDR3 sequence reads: CASSFSGSDTGELFF. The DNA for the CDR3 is TGTGCCAGCAGCTTCTCCGGGAGTGACACCGGGGAGCTGTTTTTT.